The 29 T cell receptor beta chains given below trace back to one sample, sequenced in a study of T-cell reconstitution after alpha-beta-depleted transplantation in children. It was with unique molecular identifiers that the TCRbeta library was prepared. TCRdb redid the calling of the PCR reads with MiXCR, one entry per CDR3 protein. The sample includes around 450,000 distinct CDR3 sequences, over 9.5% seen only once; the top ten take 2%. Sequencing was performed on PBMCs, taken before TCRalphabeta/CD19-depleted stem cell transplant. All receptors derive from a child aged 2 to 10 with inherited bone marrow failure, due to receive a stem cell transplant.

This clonotype showed up many times. The chain uses TRBV12-3 or TRBV12-4 and TRBJ1-2; 7 positions match TRBD1. CDR3 size: 13 residues. V lost 5 bases, J lost 7 bases, and 7 bases stayed unmatched. This chain's CDR3 is CASSPYRGGGYTF. DNA for the CDR3: TGTGCCAGCAGTCCCTACAGGGGTGGTGGCTACACCTTC.

Many counts were recorded for this clonotype. J is TRBJ2-2 and V is TRBV5-1; weak D call: TRBD1 (5 bases). This CDR3 has 16 residues. The V end was cut by 1 base, the J end by 4 bases, with 14 bases between. CDR1 is SGHRS and CDR2 is YFSETQ in the germline V gene. The CDR3 reads CASSLMAGWSTGELFF. The CDR3 DNA sequence: TGCGCCAGCAGCTTGATGGCAGGGTGGTCCACCGGGGAGCTGTTTTTT.

This clonotype was seen repeatedly, ten times or more. The gene calls are TRBV27 and TRBJ2-7; TRBD1 or TRBD2 may be the D gene (5 bases each). The germline V and J ends were trimmed by 8 bases and 0 bases, with 14 bases remaining between them. Germline values: CDR1 MNHEY, CDR2 SMNVEV (reference sequence). The CDR3 totals 14 residues. As DNA, the CDR3 is TGTGCCAGCCGACCGGGACCGAACTCCTACGAGCAGTACTTC. It translates to CASRPGPNSYEQYF.

The sample holds a few counts of this clonotype. This chain connects TRBV20-1 to TRBJ2-5, with D unclear. Germline assignment: CDR1 DFQATT and CDR2 SNEGSKA (reference sequence). V was trimmed by 6 bases and J by 0 bases, leaving 8 bases between them. This CDR3 comprises 12 residues. The CDR3 is CSATWDQETQYF. As DNA, the CDR3 is TGCAGTGCCACATGGGACCAAGAGACCCAGTACTTC.

The V call is TRBV13, the J call TRBJ2-1, with 7 bases aligning to TRBD2. V was clipped by 4 bases and J by 2 bases; unmatched bases: 11. The CDR3 loop spans 17 amino acids. CDR1 and CDR2 (germline): PRHDT, FYEKMQ (reference sequence). In nucleotides, the CDR3 is TGTGCCAGCAGCTCTAGCGGTCGTTGGAAAACCTACAATGAGCAGTTCTTC. As protein: CASSSSGRWKTYNEQFF. Full variable domain (missing parts from reference TRBV13 and TRBJ2-1): AAGVIQSPRHLIKEKRETATLKCYPIPRHDTVYWYQQGPGQDPQFLISFYEKMQSDKGSIPDRFSAQQFSDYHSELNMSSLELGDSALYFCASSSSGRWKTYNEQFFGPGTRLTVL.

This clonotype has at least ten counts. V gene TRBV11-2 combines with J gene TRBJ2-5; D is unclear. The CDR3 runs to 14 residues. Trimming stripped 1 base from V and 7 bases from J, with 13 bases between. Germline V gives CDR1 SGHAT, CDR2 FQNNGV. The CDR3 DNA reads as TGTGCCAGCAGCTTAGGGTCCCTTAGTTGGACCCAGTACTTC. Protein sequence: CASSLGSLSWTQYF.

As to this clonotype: Given a much more abundant clone one base away, this may be a read error. V usage is TRBV7-2 and J usage is TRBJ2-7; 7 bases map to TRBD2. The CDR3 consists of 15 residues. CDR1 SGHTA and CDR2 FQGNSA come from the germline V gene. J lost 2 bases, V lost 5 bases, and 9 bases had no gene match. The CDR3 DNA follows: TGTGCCAGCAGCCCGCCTAGCGGAACAACCTACGAGCAGTACTTC. It codes for CASSPPSGTTYEQYF.

To note about this clonotype: A much bigger clone sits one base away, suggesting this may be a read error. The chain employs TRBV21-1 and TRBJ2-7; the tabulated D call, TRBD1, remains unverified against the DNA. TRBV21-1 is deemed a pseudogene. This CDR3 comprises 15 residues. In nucleotides, the CDR3 is TGTGCCAGCAGCAATATCGGACAGCTCTTCTACGGGCAGTACTTC. Protein product: CASSNIGQLFYGQYF.

This clonotype has at least ten counts. The V call is TRBV7-9, the J call TRBJ2-7, with D possibly matching TRBD1 (6 bases). The V end was cut by 5 bases, the J end by 0 bases, with 11 bases between. This CDR3 has 14 amino acids. Per the germline V gene, CDR1 is SEHNR and CDR2 is FQNEAQ (reference sequence). The CDR3, as DNA: TGTGCCAGCAGCGTGTCGGGACACTCCTACGAGCAGTACTTC. Its translation is CASSVSGHSYEQYF.

This clonotype was detected only a few times. A read error may account for a junction end that differs from germline. The genes are TRBV20-1 and TRBJ2-7; 8 bases line up with TRBD2. The CDR3 runs to 16 residues. Germline values: CDR1 DFQATT, CDR2 SNEGSKA (reference sequence). The chain's CDR3 is CCARNPQAGALNEQYF. Written as DNA, the CDR3 is TGCTGTGCTAGAAATCCCCAAGCGGGAGCCTTGAACGAGCAGTACTTC.

The sample holds a few counts of this clonotype. The gene calls are TRBV7-8 and TRBJ2-7; D may be TRBD1 (6 bases). V lost 3 bases, J lost 6 bases, and 18 bases lay in between. Germline assignment: CDR1 SGHVS and CDR2 FQNEAQ. The CDR3 sequence is 15 residues long. CDR3 sequence reads: CASSFLGGGMGEQYF. CDR3 coding DNA: TGTGCCAGCAGCTTTCTAGGGGGTGGTATGGGCGAGCAGTACTTC.

This clonotype was seen more than once but under ten times. The rearrangement uses TRBV5-1 and TRBJ1-4; D gene uncertain. Germline loops: CDR1 SGHRS, CDR2 YFSETQ. The CDR3 sequence is 14 residues long. Trimming stripped 5 bases from V and 8 bases from J, with 16 bases between. The CDR3, as DNA: TGCGCCAGCAGTCCCGGTCGGGCGGGGGAAAAACTGTTTTTT. Translating gives CASSPGRAGEKLFF.

This clonotype appeared many times. V is TRBV21-1 and J is TRBJ2-1; the DNA was not used to check the table's D call, TRBD1. TRBV21-1 has pseudogene status. The CDR3 spans 15 residues. CDR3 region: CASSLQRGSIDEQFF. DNA of the CDR3: TGTGCCAGCAGCCTCCAAAGGGGGTCGATCGATGAGCAGTTCTTC.

This chain links TRBV7-9 with TRBJ2-1; unclear D gene. The CDR3 contains 16 residues. Per germline, CDR1 SEHNR and CDR2 FQNEAQ (reference sequence). Between the trimmed V and J ends, which lost 2 bases and 5 bases, there was a span of 16 bases. Here the CDR3 DNA reads TGTGCCAGCAGCTTAAGCCCCGCATCTCAAGACAATGAGCAGTTCTTC. Its translation is CASSLSPASQDNEQFF.

There are many counts of this clonotype. This chain connects TRBV28 to TRBJ1-2; D unclear. The CDR3 is 13 amino acids. Between the trimmed V and J ends, which lost 2 bases and 0 bases, there was a span of 4 bases. CDR1 is MDHEN and CDR2 is SYDVKM in the germline V gene. This CDR3 reads CASSLVANYGYTF. Here the CDR3 DNA reads TGTGCCAGCAGTTTAGTGGCTAACTATGGCTACACCTTC.

This clonotype has a count of ten or more. One end of the junction fails to match germline, which may point to a read error. V gene TRBV27 combines with J gene TRBJ2-7; D possibly corresponds to TRBD1 (6 bases). The CDR3 loop spans 14 amino acids. Looked up from germline, CDR1 is MNHEY and CDR2 is SMNVEV (reference sequence). Written as DNA, the CDR3 is TGTGCCAGCAGTTTGAGACAGGTCTCCCACGAGCAGTACTTC. Translating gives CASSLRQVSHEQYF.

The gene calls are TRBV27 and TRBJ2-7; D perhaps matches TRBD2 (6 bases). The CDR3 spans 18 residues. Germline-derived CDR1 and CDR2 are MNHEY and SMNVEV (reference sequence). V was pared by 6 bases and J by 2 bases, with 26 bases between. In DNA, the CDR3 is TGTGCCAGCAGCCCGGACCCAGGCGGGATAGTCCACACCTACGAGCAGTACTTC. Translated: CASSPDPGGIVHTYEQYF.

Many counts were recorded for this clonotype. The chain employs TRBV6-2 or TRBV6-3 and TRBJ2-7; no reliable D call. The CDR3 sequence is 14 residues long. CDR1 is MNHEY and CDR2 is SVGEGT in the germline V gene. The V and J ends lost 2 bases and 5 bases respectively, with 13 bases between them. CDR3 nucleotide sequence: TGTGCCAGCAGTTACCTCGGGTCCTTGGACGAGCAGTACTTC. It is translated as CASSYLGSLDEQYF.

J is TRBJ2-1 and V is TRBV30; no definite D call. V was trimmed by 2 bases and J by 0 bases, leaving 5 bases between them. Germline V gene sequence: CDR1 GTSNPN, CDR2 SVGIG (reference sequence). There are 13 residues in the CDR3. The CDR3 DNA follows: TGTGCCTGGAGTTACGGCTCCTACAATGAGCAGTTCTTC. Translating it yields CAWSYGSYNEQFF.

This clonotype appeared many times. The rearrangement uses TRBV28 and TRBJ2-5; TRBD1 might be the D (6 bases). Germline V CDR1 and CDR2: MDHEN, SYDVKM. Between the trimmed V and J ends, which lost 3 bases and 7 bases, there was a span of 12 bases. The CDR3 extends over 13 amino acids. CDR3 bases: TGTGCCAGCAGTTTTCAGGGGCCGGGGACCCAGTACTTC. Residues: CASSFQGPGTQYF.

This clonotype appeared a few times. The chain couples TRBV19 to TRBJ2-1; D uncertain. The CDR3 consists of 15 residues. V lost 1 base and J 4 bases, leaving 11 bases between the germline ends. From germline, CDR1 is LNHDA and CDR2 SQIVND (reference sequence). CDR3 DNA sequence: TGTGCCAGTAGTATAGCGTATTTGAGGTACAATGAGCAGTTCTTC. Translating gives CASSIAYLRYNEQFF.

The chain joins TRBV30 to TRBJ2-1; D might be TRBD2 (6 bases). CDR3 length: 16 residues. With 1 base removed from V and 3 bases from J, the gap between germline ends came to 16 bases. The germline V gene encodes CDR1 GTSNPN and CDR2 SVGIG (reference sequence). In nucleotides, the CDR3 is TGTGCCTGGAGTGACGGACGGGAGATCGGCTACAATGAGCAGTTCTTC. This sequence encodes CAWSDGREIGYNEQFF.

The sample holds many counts of this clonotype. The chain couples TRBV30 to TRBJ2-4; 8 nucleotides agree with TRBD1. The V and J ends lost 3 bases and 5 bases, in that order; junction bases with no gene match: 6. CDR1 and CDR2 from the germline V gene are GTSNPN and SVGIG (reference sequence). The CDR3 is made up of 14 amino acids. Here the CDR3 DNA reads TGTGCCTGGAGCGGCGGACAGGGCGAAAACATTCAGTACTTC. Translating gives CAWSGGQGENIQYF.

This clonotype was seen at least ten times. The genes are TRBV10-3 and TRBJ2-1; TRBD2 aligns across 8 bases. CDR1 is ENHRY, CDR2 SYGVKD, per germline. The junction had 7 bases not matched to a gene; V was cut back by 6 bases and J by 0 bases. This CDR3 is built from 16 residues. The CDR3 nucleotides are TGTGCCATCAGGGCCCCCCTAGCGGGCTCCTACAATGAGCAGTTCTTC. Protein sequence: CAIRAPLAGSYNEQFF.

There are a few counts of this clonotype. The rearrangement uses TRBV6-2 or TRBV6-3 and TRBJ2-1, with a weak D call TRBD2 (6 bases). Between the trimmed V and J ends, which lost 6 bases and 0 bases, there was a span of 15 bases. There are 16 residues in the CDR3. Germline V gene sequence: CDR1 MNHEY, CDR2 SVGEGT. Here the CDR3 DNA reads TGTGCCAGCAGCGAAAGGGACTCCAGCTCCTACAATGAGCAGTTCTTC. It translates to CASSERDSSSYNEQFF.

In this sample, this clonotype turned up many times. This chain links TRBV7-2 with TRBJ2-5, with TRBD2 identical over 12 bases. Germline V lookup: CDR1 SGHTA, CDR2 FQGNSA. Unmatched junction bases numbered 7, after V lost 5 bases and J lost 6 bases. There are 15 residues in the CDR3. The CDR3 sequence is CASSPTSGRLQTQYF. For the CDR3, the DNA is TGTGCCAGCAGCCCGACTAGCGGGAGATTGCAGACCCAGTACTTC.

This clonotype was detected once. The V and J genes are TRBV15 and TRBJ1-4; TRBD1 matches 7 bases. CDR3 length equals 15 residues. Germline values: CDR1 LNHNV, CDR2 YYDKDF (reference sequence). Losses at the gene ends were 2 bases for V and 8 bases for J; bases not matched to a gene: 8. The CDR3 sequence: CATSRLTGEREKLFF. The CDR3 DNA reads as TGTGCCACCAGCAGACTCACAGGGGAACGGGAAAAACTGTTTTTT.

This clonotype was seen ten or more times. The chain has TRBV2 and TRBJ2-7; 7 nucleotides line up with TRBD1. J was trimmed by 5 bases and V by 2 bases; bases with no gene match: 3. The CDR3 covers 13 residues. Germline V CDR1 and CDR2: SNHLY, FYNNEI. The CDR3 DNA follows: TGTGCCAGCAGTGAACAGGGGGTCAACGAGCAGTACTTC. It yields the protein CASSEQGVNEQYF.

This clonotype was seen repeatedly, ten times or more. The chain is built from TRBV6-2 or TRBV6-3 and TRBJ2-2; 10 bases map to TRBD2. J lost 6 bases, V lost 4 bases, and 5 bases had no gene match. The CDR3 runs 15 residues. Germline V gene lookup returns CDR1 MNHEY and CDR2 SVGEGT. The CDR3 region has the DNA TGTGCCAGCAGTTCAGCGGGAGGGCCCCCCGGGGAGCTGTTTTTT. Its protein product is CASSSAGGPPGELFF.